The sequence of this TCR beta chain was determined in a study of cytomegalovirus exposure and HLA in healthy donors. Study outcomes and limitations: A list of about 180 TCR beta chains associated with cytomegalovirus was given. In a later analysis, first-cohort TCR clusters were found to tend to co-occur in the 100 to 150 validation repertoires.

The CDR3 sequence is 16 residues long. Trimming removed 1 base from V and 4 bases from J, with 14 bases in between. The germline CDR1 and CDR2 sequences are LNHNV and YYDKDF (reference sequence). As for this clone: The antigen remains unidentified.

Clones were read by immunoSEQ multiplex PCR, and TCRdb kept only the in-frame ones, dropping some. Of under 75,000 clones listed, around 85% are singletons. This receptor was identified in a man in his thirties or forties in good health and CMV-seronegative. The J gene is TRBJ2-4, the V gene TRBV15; possibly TRBD1 for D (6 bases). Sample: PBMCs. For the CDR3, the DNA is TGTGCCACCAGCAGAGCGAATGAGACAGGAAAAAACATTCAGTACTTC. As protein: CATSRANETGKNIQYF.